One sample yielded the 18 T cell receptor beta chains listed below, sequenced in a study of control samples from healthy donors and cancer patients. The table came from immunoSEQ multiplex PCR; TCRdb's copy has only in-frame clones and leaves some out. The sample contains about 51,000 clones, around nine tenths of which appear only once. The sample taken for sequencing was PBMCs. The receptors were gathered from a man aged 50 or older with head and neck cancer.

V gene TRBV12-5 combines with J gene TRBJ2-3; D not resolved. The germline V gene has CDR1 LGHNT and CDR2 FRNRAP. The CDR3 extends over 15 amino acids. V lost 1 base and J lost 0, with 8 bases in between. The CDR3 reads CASGLGVTSTDTQYF. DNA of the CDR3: TGTGCTAGTGGTTTGGGTGTGACTAGCACAGATACGCAGTATTTT.

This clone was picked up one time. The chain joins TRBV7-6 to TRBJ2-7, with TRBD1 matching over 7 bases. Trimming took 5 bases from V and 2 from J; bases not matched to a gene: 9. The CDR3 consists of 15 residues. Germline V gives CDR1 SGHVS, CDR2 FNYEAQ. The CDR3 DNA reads TGTGCCAGCAGCAACCGGGACAGTTCTACCTACGAGCAGTACTTC. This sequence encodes CASSNRDSSTYEQYF.

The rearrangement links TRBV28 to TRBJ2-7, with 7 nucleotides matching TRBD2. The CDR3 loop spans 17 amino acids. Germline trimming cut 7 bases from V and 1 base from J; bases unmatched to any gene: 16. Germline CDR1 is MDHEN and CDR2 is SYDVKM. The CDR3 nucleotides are TGTGCCAGCAAACCAATGGGGGGGGTTAGTAGTTCCTACGAGCAGTACTTC. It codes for CASKPMGGVSSSYEQYF.

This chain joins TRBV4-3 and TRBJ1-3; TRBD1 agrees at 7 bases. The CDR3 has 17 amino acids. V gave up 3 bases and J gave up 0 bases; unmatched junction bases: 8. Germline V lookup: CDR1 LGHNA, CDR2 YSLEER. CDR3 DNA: TGCGCCAGCAGCCAGAAATCCGGGACAGCCTCTGGAAACACCATATATTTT. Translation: CASSQKSGTASGNTIYF.

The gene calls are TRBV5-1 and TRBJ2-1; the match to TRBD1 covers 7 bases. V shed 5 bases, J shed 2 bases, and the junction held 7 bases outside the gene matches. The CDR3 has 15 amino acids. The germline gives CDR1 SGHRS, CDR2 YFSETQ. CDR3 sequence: CASSQTGWTYNEQFF. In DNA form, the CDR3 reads TGCGCCAGCAGTCAGACAGGGTGGACCTACAATGAGCAGTTCTTC.

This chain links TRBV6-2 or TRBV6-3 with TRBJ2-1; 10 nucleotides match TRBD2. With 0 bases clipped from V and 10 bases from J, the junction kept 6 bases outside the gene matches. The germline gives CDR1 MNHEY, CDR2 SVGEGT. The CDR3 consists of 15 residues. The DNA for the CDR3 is TGTGCCAGCAGTTACTCTCCCGCGACTAGCGGGGAGCAGTTCTTC. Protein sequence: CASSYSPATSGEQFF.

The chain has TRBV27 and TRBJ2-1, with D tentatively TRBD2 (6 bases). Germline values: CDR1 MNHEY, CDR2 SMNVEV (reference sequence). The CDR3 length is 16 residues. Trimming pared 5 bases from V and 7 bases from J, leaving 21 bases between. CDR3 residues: CASSMDNRGTRNEQFF. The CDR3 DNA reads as TGTGCCAGCAGTATGGATAATCGGGGGACGAGGAATGAGCAGTTCTTC.

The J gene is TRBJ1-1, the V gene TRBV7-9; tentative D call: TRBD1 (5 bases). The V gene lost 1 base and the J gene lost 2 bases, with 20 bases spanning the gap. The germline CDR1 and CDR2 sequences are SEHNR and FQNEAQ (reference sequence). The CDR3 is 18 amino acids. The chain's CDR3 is CASSLGYVGEDRNTEAFF. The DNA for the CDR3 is TGTGCCAGCAGCTTAGGATATGTGGGGGAAGATAGAAACACTGAAGCTTTCTTT.

The CDR3 protein is CASTNRGLGTEAFF. CDR3 DNA: TGTGCCAGCACAAACAGGGGGCTTGGCACTGAAGCTTTCTTT. The rearrangement joins TRBV3-1 (or the pseudogene TRBV3-2) to TRBJ1-1, with 9 bases aligning to TRBD1. Germline lookup yields CDR1 LGHDT and CDR2 YNNKEL (reference sequence). The CDR3 runs 14 residues. Unmatched junction bases numbered 7, after V lost 7 bases and J lost 4 bases.

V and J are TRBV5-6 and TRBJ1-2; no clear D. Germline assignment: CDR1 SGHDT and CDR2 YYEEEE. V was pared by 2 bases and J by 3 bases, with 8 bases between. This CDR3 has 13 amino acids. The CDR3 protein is CASSLPGHYGYTF. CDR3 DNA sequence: TGTGCCAGCAGCTTACCGGGCCACTATGGCTACACCTTC. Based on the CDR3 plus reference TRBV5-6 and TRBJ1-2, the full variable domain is DAGVTQSPTHLIKTRGQQVTLRCSPKSGHDTVSWYQQALGQGPQFIFQYYEEEERQRGNFPDRFSGHQFPNYSSELNVNALLLGDSALYLCASSLPGHYGYTFGSGTRLTVV.

This chain's CDR3 is CASSPPADTQYF. The CDR3 DNA reads TGCGCCAGCAGCCCGCCAGCAGATACGCAGTATTTT. The genes are TRBV5-1 and TRBJ2-3; no clear D gene. V was cut by 4 bases and J by 4 bases, with 7 bases left in between. The CDR3 consists of 12 residues. Germline values: CDR1 SGHRS, CDR2 YFSETQ. Full variable domain (missing parts from reference TRBV5-1 and TRBJ2-3): KAGVTQTPRYLIKTRGQQVTLSCSPISGHRSVSWYQQTPGQGLQFLFEYFSETQRNKGNFPGRFSGRQFSNSRSEMNVSTLELGDSALYLCASSPPADTQYFGPGTRLTVL.

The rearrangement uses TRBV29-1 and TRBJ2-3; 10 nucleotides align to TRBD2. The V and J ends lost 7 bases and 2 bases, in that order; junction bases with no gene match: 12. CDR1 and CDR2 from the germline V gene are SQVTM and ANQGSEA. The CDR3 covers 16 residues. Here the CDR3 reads CSAQRGGRLDTDTQYF. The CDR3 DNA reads TGCAGCGCACAGCGGGGGGGCCGTCTGGACACAGATACGCAGTATTTT.

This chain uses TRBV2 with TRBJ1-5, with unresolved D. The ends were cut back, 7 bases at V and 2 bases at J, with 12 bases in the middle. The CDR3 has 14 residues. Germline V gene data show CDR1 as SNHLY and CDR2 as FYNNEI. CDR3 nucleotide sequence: TGTGCCAGCAAATTAAGGAGGGGCAATCAGCCCCAGCATTTT. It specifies CASKLRRGNQPQHF.

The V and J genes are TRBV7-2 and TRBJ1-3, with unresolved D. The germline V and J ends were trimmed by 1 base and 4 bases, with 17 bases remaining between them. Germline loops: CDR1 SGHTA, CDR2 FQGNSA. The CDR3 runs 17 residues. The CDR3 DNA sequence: TGTGCCAGCAGCTTAGAATGGGCGGCCGCGAGCGGAAACACCATATATTTT. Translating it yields CASSLEWAAASGNTIYF. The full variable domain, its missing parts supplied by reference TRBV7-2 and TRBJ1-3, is GAGVSQSPSNKVTEKGKDVELRCDPISGHTALYWYRQSLGQGLEFLIYFQGNSAPDKSGLPSDRFSAERTGGSVSTLTIQRTQQEDSAVYLCASSLEWAAASGNTIYFGEGSWLTVV.

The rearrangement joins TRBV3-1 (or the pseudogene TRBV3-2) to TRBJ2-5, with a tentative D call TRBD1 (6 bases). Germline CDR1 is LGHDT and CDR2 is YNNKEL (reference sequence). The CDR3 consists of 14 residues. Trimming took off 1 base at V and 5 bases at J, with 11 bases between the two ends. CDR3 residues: CASSQVQGRETQYF. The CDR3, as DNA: TGTGCCAGCAGCCAAGTACAGGGCCGTGAGACCCAGTACTTC.

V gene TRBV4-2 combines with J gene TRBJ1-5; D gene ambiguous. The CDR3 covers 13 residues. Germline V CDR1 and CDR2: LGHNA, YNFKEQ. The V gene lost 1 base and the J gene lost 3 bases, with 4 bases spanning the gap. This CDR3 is CASSQGYNQPQHF. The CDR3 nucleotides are TGTGCCAGCAGCCAAGGTTACAATCAGCCCCAGCATTTT.

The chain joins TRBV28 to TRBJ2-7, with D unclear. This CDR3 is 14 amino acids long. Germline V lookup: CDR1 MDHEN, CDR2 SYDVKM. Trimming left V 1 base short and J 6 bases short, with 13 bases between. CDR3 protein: CASSLYPDQGEQYF. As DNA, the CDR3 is TGTGCCAGCAGTTTATATCCGGACCAAGGCGAGCAGTACTTC. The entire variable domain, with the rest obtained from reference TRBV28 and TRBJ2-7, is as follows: DVKVTQSSRYLVKRTGEKVFLECVQDMDHENMFWYRQDPGLGLRLIYFSYDVKMKEKGDIPEGYSVSREKKERFSLILESASTNQTSMYLCASSLYPDQGEQYFGPGTRLTVT.

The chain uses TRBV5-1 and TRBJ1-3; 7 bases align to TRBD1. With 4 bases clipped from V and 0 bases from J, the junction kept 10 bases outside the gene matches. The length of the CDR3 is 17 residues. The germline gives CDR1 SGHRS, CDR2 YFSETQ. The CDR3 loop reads CASSGGTATYSGNTIYF. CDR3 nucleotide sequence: TGCGCCAGCAGCGGCGGGACAGCTACCTACTCTGGAAACACCATATATTTT.